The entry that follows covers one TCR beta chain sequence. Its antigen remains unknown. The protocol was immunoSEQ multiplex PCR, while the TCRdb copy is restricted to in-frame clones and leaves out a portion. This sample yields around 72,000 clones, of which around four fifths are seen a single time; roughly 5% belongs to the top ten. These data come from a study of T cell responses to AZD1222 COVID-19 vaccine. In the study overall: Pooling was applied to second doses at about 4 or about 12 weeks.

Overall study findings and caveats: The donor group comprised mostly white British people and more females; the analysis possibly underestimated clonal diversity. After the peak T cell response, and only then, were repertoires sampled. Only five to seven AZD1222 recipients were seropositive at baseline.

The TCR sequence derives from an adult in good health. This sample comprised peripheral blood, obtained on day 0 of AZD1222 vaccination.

CDR3 in amino acids: CAWRPYRTGNTIYF. CDR3 bases: TGTGCCTGGAGACCGTACAGAACTGGAAACACCATATATTTT. The chain carries TRBV30 and TRBJ1-3; D not resolved. The length of the CDR3 is 14 residues. CDR1 is GTSNPN, CDR2 SVGIG, per germline (reference sequence). Trimming shortened V by 3 bases and J by 2 bases, and 11 bases separated the two germline ends.